This T cell receptor (beta chain) was sequenced for a study of graft-versus-host responses after intestinal transplantation. Profiling relied on immunoSEQ multiplex PCR, and the TCRdb table lists in-frame clones only, not all of them. The sample consists of roughly 90,000 clones, over 80% of them appearing once. Findings of the study overall: Recipient marrow showed GvH clones, some seen first in ileum or blood. Allograft clonal ratios (graft-versus-host to host-versus-graft) were high in patients who had graft-donor T cell macrochimerism.

The germline V gene encodes CDR1 SGHNT and CDR2 YENEEA. Trimming removed 2 bases from V and 0 bases from J, with 10 bases in between. CDR3 length equals 15 residues. Note on this clone: The target antigen is unknown.

The chain employs TRBV11-3 and TRBJ1-2, with D perhaps matching TRBD1 (5 bases). The sequencing used unstimulated CD8+ T cells sorted from spleen or lymph node cells, collected before intestinal transplant. The receptor's source is a human donor who received an intestinal transplant. The CDR3 nucleotides read TGTGCCAGCAGCTTATACAGGATCACTAACTATGGCTACACCTTC. This codes for CASSLYRITNYGYTF. Looking up the rest from reference TRBV11-3 and TRBJ1-2 gives the full variable domain: EAGVVQSPRYKIIEKKQPVAFWCNPISGHNTLYWYLQNLGQGPELLIRYENEEAVDDSQLPKDRFSAERLKGVDSTLKIQPAELGDSAVYLCASSLYRITNYGYTFGSGTRLTVV.